The rows below give T cell receptor beta chains drawn from one sample of a study of blood T cells in healthy people across ages. TCRdb analysed the 5' RACE reads with MiXCR anew, one entry per CDR3 protein. Of about 1.5 million distinct CDR3 sequences listed, approximately 38% are singletons. The sequenced sample consisted of blood. These receptors were taken from a woman younger than 35 in good health. Each CDR3 is given without its conserved first and last residue. The D gene is left open where the match is weak.

NA,TRBV29-1,TRBJ1-3,SVEGFGNTIY
NA,TRBV20-1,TRBJ2-7,SASGVREESIYEQY
NA,TRBV29-1,TRBJ1-2,SVEEQTNYGYT
TRBD2,TRBV6-6,TRBJ2-1,ASSYDSSGNRPSEF
TRBD1,TRBV12-3/TRBV12-4,TRBJ1-4,ASSLRQGATLGLF
NA,TRBV3-1,TRBJ2-3,ASSQVLGASGTDTQY
TRBD2,TRBV20-1,TRBJ2-1,SARFPSGPTLDEQF
NA,TRBV10-3,TRBJ1-2,AISESKGQLNYGYT
NA,TRBV20-1,TRBJ2-7,SARSPGTGYEQY
TRBD1,TRBV5-1,TRBJ1-2,ASSLVDRRNYGYT
TRBD1,TRBV20-1,TRBJ1-2,SAQGQLYGYT
NA,TRBV18,TRBJ2-7,ASSPSITPSSYEQY
TRBD1,TRBV3-1,TRBJ2-6,ASSSTGGLSGANVLT
NA,TRBV20-1,TRBJ2-4,SVGVSRDIQY
NA,TRBV20-1,TRBJ1-5,SARDTEGDQPQH
NA,TRBV28,TRBJ2-1,ASRGSSYNEQF